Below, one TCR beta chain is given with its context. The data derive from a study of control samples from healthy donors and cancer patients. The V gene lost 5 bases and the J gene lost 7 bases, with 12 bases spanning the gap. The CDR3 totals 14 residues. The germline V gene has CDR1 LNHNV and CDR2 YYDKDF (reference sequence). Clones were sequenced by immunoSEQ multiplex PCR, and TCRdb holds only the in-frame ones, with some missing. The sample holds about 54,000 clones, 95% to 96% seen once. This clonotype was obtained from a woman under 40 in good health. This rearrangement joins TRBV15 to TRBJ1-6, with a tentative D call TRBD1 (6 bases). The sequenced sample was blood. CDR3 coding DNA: TGTGCCACCAGCGTCTCAACAGGGAATTCACCCCTCCACTTT. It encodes CATSVSTGNSPLHF.